The rows below give T cell receptor beta chains drawn from one sample of a study of T cells in Graves' hyperthyroidism and ophthalmopathy. TCRdb re-called the multiplex PCR reads through MiXCR, storing one row per CDR3 protein. The sample consists of some 440,000 distinct CDR3 sequences, more than 15% of them appearing once. The sample comprised blood. These receptors were collected from a woman aged 18-29 years with Graves' hyperthyroidism. The CDR3 runs from the conserved cysteine through the conserved F or W. The order of the fields is J gene, D gene, clone size, V gene, CDR3 protein, CDR3 DNA. A D gene is named only where the DNA matches it firmly. Expanded clones are given a class, and other clones once, few, many or no size at all.

J: TRBJ2-3
D: -
size: many
V: TRBV27
CDR3: CASSSRRLAAGTDTQYF
DNA: TGTGCCAGCAGTTCTAGACGGTTAGCGGCTGGCACAGATACGCAGTATTTT

J: TRBJ1-4
D: -
size: many
V: TRBV5-6
CDR3: CASSAVGGGGEKLFF
DNA: TGTGCCAGCAGCGCCGTAGGGGGAGGCGGTGAAAAACTGTTTTTT

J: TRBJ1-3
D: -
size: -
V: TRBV19
CDR3: CATSRTDVSSGNTIYF
DNA: TGTGCCACCAGCAGGACCGACGTGAGCTCTGGAAACACCATATATTTT

J: TRBJ1-2
D: -
size: few
V: TRBV24-1
CDR3: CATRETLEWADYGYTF
DNA: TGTGCCACCAGGGAAACACTGGAGTGGGCAGACTATGGCTACACCTTC

J: TRBJ2-1
D: -
size: many
V: TRBV6-5
CDR3: CASSYRGRMWNEQFF
DNA: TGTGCCAGCAGTTACAGGGGGAGGATGTGGAATGAGCAGTTCTTC

J: TRBJ1-2
D: TRBD1
size: many
V: TRBV7-9
CDR3: CASSLGTGNGYTF
DNA: TGTGCCAGCAGCCTTGGGACAGGGAATGGCTACACCTTC

J: TRBJ2-3
D: TRBD2
size: many
V: TRBV5-6
CDR3: CASSSGLAGDTQYF
DNA: TGTGCCAGCAGTTCTGGACTAGCCGGAGATACGCAGTATTTT

J: TRBJ1-3
D: -
size: -
V: TRBV4-1
CDR3: CASSQEGTPAGNTIYF
DNA: TGCGCCAGCAGCCAAGAAGGGACCCCGGCTGGAAACACCATATATTTT

J: TRBJ2-7
D: TRBD1
size: many
V: TRBV5-1
CDR3: CASSLGQGALFHEQYF
DNA: TGCGCCAGCAGCTTGGGACAGGGGGCGCTTTTCCACGAGCAGTACTTC

J: TRBJ2-3
D: TRBD2
size: few
V: TRBV4-1
CDR3: CASSPPRTSGGTDTQYF
DNA: TGCGCCAGCAGCCCCCCCAGGACTAGCGGGGGGACAGATACGCAGTATTTT

J: TRBJ2-7
D: TRBD1
size: many
V: TRBV15
CDR3: CATSTQSSGTGNNEQYF
DNA: TGTGCCACCAGCACCCAATCGTCCGGGACAGGGAACAACGAGCAGTACTTC

J: TRBJ2-7
D: -
size: many
V: TRBV4-1
CDR3: CASSQGPRTDVYEQYF
DNA: TGCGCCAGCAGCCAAGGCCCAAGGACAGACGTCTACGAGCAGTACTTC

J: TRBJ1-5
D: TRBD1
size: -
V: TRBV7-8
CDR3: CASSAQTGSSNQPQHF
DNA: TGTGCCAGCAGCGCGCAGACAGGGTCTAGCAATCAGCCCCAGCATTTT

J: TRBJ2-3
D: -
size: many
V: TRBV29-1
CDR3: CSARKFTDTQYF
DNA: TGCAGCGCCCGAAAATTCACAGATACGCAGTATTTT

J: TRBJ2-3
D: TRBD2
size: many
V: TRBV20-1
CDR3: CSATSGGAGTDTQYF
DNA: TGCAGTGCCACTAGCGGGGGGGCCGGGACAGATACGCAGTATTTT

J: TRBJ2-7
D: -
size: many
V: TRBV12-3/TRBV12-4
CDR3: CASSSIGEPREQYF
DNA: TGTGCCAGCAGCTCCATCGGGGAGCCTCGCGAGCAGTACTTC

J: TRBJ2-5
D: -
size: -
V: TRBV2
CDR3: CASKTPGQETQYF
DNA: TGTGCCAGCAAAACCCCGGGGCAAGAGACCCAGTACTTC

J: TRBJ1-3
D: -
size: -
V: TRBV5-1
CDR3: CASTEVSGNTIYF
DNA: TGCGCCAGCACAGAAGTCTCTGGAAACACCATATATTTT

J: TRBJ2-7
D: -
size: few
V: TRBV9
CDR3: CASSVSEIPYEQYF
DNA: TGTGCCAGCAGCGTGAGCGAGATACCCTACGAGCAGTACTTC

J: TRBJ2-1
D: -
size: few
V: TRBV9
CDR3: CASSVDRGGSDEQFF
DNA: TGTGCCAGCAGCGTAGATCGTGGGGGGTCCGATGAGCAGTTCTTC

J: TRBJ2-1
D: -
size: few
V: TRBV10-2
CDR3: CASSEQVARYNEQFF
DNA: TGCGCCAGCAGTGAGCAGGTAGCGAGGTACAATGAGCAGTTCTTC

J: TRBJ2-1
D: TRBD1
size: -
V: TRBV7-3
CDR3: CASKAGGNEQFF
DNA: TGTGCCAGTAAGGCAGGGGGAAATGAGCAGTTCTTC

J: TRBJ2-2
D: -
size: -
V: TRBV10-2
CDR3: CASNALLTGELFF
DNA: TGCGCCAGCAATGCATTACTCACCGGGGAGCTGTTTTTT

J: TRBJ1-2
D: -
size: -
V: TRBV14
CDR3: CASSRKGTESNYGYTF
DNA: TGTGCCAGCAGTCGCAAGGGGACCGAGAGTAACTATGGCTACACCTTC

J: TRBJ1-2
D: TRBD1
size: -
V: TRBV29-1
CDR3: CSATGGLGYTF
DNA: TGCAGCGCCACAGGGGGGTTAGGCTACACCTTC

J: TRBJ2-3
D: TRBD2
size: few
V: TRBV28
CDR3: CASPPGLVDVDTQYF
DNA: TGTGCCAGCCCCCCCGGACTAGTAGACGTAGATACGCAGTATTTT

J: TRBJ1-1
D: -
size: many
V: TRBV4-3
CDR3: CASSQDRSIGTEAFF
DNA: TGCGCCAGCAGCCAAGATCGAAGCATCGGCACTGAAGCTTTCTTT

J: TRBJ2-1
D: TRBD2
size: many
V: TRBV11-3
CDR3: CASSRGLAGVRSFEQFF
DNA: TGTGCCAGCAGCCGCGGACTAGCGGGAGTTAGGTCCTTTGAGCAGTTCTTC

J: TRBJ2-1
D: TRBD2
size: many
V: TRBV7-2
CDR3: CASSLLAAVYNEQFF
DNA: TGTGCCAGCAGCTTACTAGCGGCAGTTTACAATGAGCAGTTCTTC

J: TRBJ2-3
D: TRBD2
size: many
V: TRBV24-1
CDR3: CATSDYRLAGVARTDTQYF
DNA: TGTGCCACCAGTGATTATAGACTAGCGGGAGTCGCCCGCACAGATACGCAGTATTTT

J: TRBJ2-7
D: TRBD2
size: many
V: TRBV7-6
CDR3: CASSLRGRAREQYF
DNA: TGTGCCAGCAGCTTACGAGGGAGGGCCCGCGAGCAGTACTTC

J: TRBJ2-1
D: TRBD2
size: few
V: TRBV7-2
CDR3: CASSPSGGLAGGGEQFF
DNA: TGTGCCAGCAGTCCTTCAGGCGGGCTAGCGGGGGGGGGAGAGCAGTTCTTC

J: TRBJ2-3
D: TRBD2
size: many
V: TRBV29-1
CDR3: CSVTSGGLVDTQYF
DNA: TGCAGCGTCACTAGCGGGGGCCTCGTGGATACGCAGTATTTT

J: TRBJ2-1
D: TRBD2
size: few
V: TRBV6-2/TRBV6-3
CDR3: CASSYQRGEPYNEQFF
DNA: TGTGCCAGCAGTTACCAGCGGGGGGAACCCTACAATGAGCAGTTCTTC

J: TRBJ2-7
D: -
size: many
V: TRBV5-1
CDR3: CASSFWGTYEQYF
DNA: TGCGCCAGCAGCTTTTGGGGAACCTACGAGCAGTACTTC

J: TRBJ2-5
D: -
size: many
V: TRBV18
CDR3: CASSPTREGIKGETQYF
DNA: TGTGCCAGCTCACCGACCCGAGAGGGCATCAAGGGAGAGACCCAGTACTTC

J: TRBJ1-6
D: -
size: few
V: TRBV5-1
CDR3: CASRSLTGTSSPLHF
DNA: TGCGCCAGCAGATCCTTAACAGGGACGAGTTCACCCCTCCACTTT

J: TRBJ2-7
D: TRBD2
size: -
V: TRBV18
CDR3: CASSPPGLAGGPYEQYF
DNA: TGTGCCAGCTCACCACCGGGACTAGCGGGAGGCCCCTACGAGCAGTACTTC

J: TRBJ2-6
D: TRBD1
size: many
V: TRBV2
CDR3: CASNARQGAANVLTF
DNA: TGTGCCAGCAATGCCAGACAGGGTGCGGCCAACGTCCTGACTTTC

J: TRBJ1-2
D: TRBD1
size: -
V: TRBV5-1
CDR3: CASSGGTGDHGYTF
DNA: TGCGCCAGCAGCGGGGGGACAGGGGATCATGGCTACACCTTC

J: TRBJ1-5
D: TRBD1
size: many
V: TRBV12-3/TRBV12-4
CDR3: CASSSAGDRVNQPQHF
DNA: TGTGCCAGCAGTTCCGCGGGTGACAGGGTGAATCAGCCCCAGCATTTT

J: TRBJ1-2
D: -
size: -
V: TRBV2
CDR3: CASTDDMIDYGYTF
DNA: TGTGCCAGCACCGACGACATGATAGACTATGGCTACACCTTC

J: TRBJ1-5
D: TRBD1
size: many
V: TRBV20-1
CDR3: CSASEGQGSQPQHF
DNA: TGCAGTGCTAGCGAAGGACAGGGGAGTCAGCCCCAGCATTTT